The 20 T cell receptor beta chains below were found in one sample sequenced in a study of blood T cell repertoires in COVID-19. Method: immunoSEQ multiplex PCR; TCRdb's copy keeps in-frame clones and lacks some. Of about 140,000 clones listed, roughly 88% are singletons. Sequencing was carried out using peripheral blood. The receptors stem from a woman aged 55-75 years with acute or convalescent COVID-19.

J is TRBJ2-1 and V is TRBV5-1; 10 nucleotides align to TRBD2. CDR1 is SGHRS and CDR2 is YFSETQ in the germline V gene. The CDR3 consists of 16 residues. After removal of 1 base from V and 2 bases from J, the junction contained 3 bases not matched to a gene. The CDR3 nucleotides are TGCGCCAGCAGCTTGCCTAGCGGGGGAGCCTACAATGAGCAGTTCTTC. Translation: CASSLPSGGAYNEQFF. The whole variable domain, remainder taken from reference TRBV5-1 and TRBJ2-1, is KAGVTQTPRYLIKTRGQQVTLSCSPISGHRSVSWYQQTPGQGLQFLFEYFSETQRNKGNFPGRFSGRQFSNSRSEMNVSTLELGDSALYLCASSLPSGGAYNEQFFGPGTRLTVL.

This clone was observed once. The rearrangement uses TRBV2 and TRBJ1-2, with 7 bases lining up with TRBD1. The germline gives CDR1 SNHLY, CDR2 FYNNEI. V shed 4 bases and J 2 bases; nucleotides not matched to a gene: 7. The CDR3 totals 15 residues. CDR3 DNA: TGTGCCAGCAGTGGGCCCGGACAGGAGAACTATGGCTACACCTTC. As protein: CASSGPGQENYGYTF.

This clone appeared once. This rearrangement joins TRBV9 to TRBJ2-3; a possible D gene is TRBD1 (6 bases). With 3 bases removed from V and 0 bases from J, the gap between germline ends came to 11 bases. This CDR3 is 15 amino acids long. The germline V gene has CDR1 SGDLS and CDR2 YYNGEE. CDR3 sequence: CASSDHRVSTDTQYF. The CDR3 DNA reads TGTGCCAGCAGCGACCACAGGGTGAGCACAGATACGCAGTATTTT.

The chain is built from TRBV6-2 or TRBV6-3 and TRBJ1-5; 10 positions match TRBD1. Germline assignment: CDR1 MNHEY and CDR2 SVGEGT. There are 15 residues in the CDR3. V was pared by 5 bases and J by 6 bases, with 7 bases of the junction left unmatched. The CDR3 DNA sequence: TGTGCCAGCAGTGACGGACAGGGGGTGGTTCAGCCCCAGCATTTT. This sequence encodes CASSDGQGVVQPQHF.

The chain combines TRBV19 with TRBJ1-4; the D is unclear. V was shortened by 4 bases and J by 8 bases, with 14 bases between the two germline ends. The germline CDR1 and CDR2 sequences are LNHDA and SQIVND (reference sequence). The CDR3 length is 14 residues. The CDR3 region is CASSTQLREEKLFF. CDR3 bases: TGTGCCAGTAGTACCCAGTTAAGGGAGGAAAAACTGTTTTTT.

The chain is built from TRBV4-3 and TRBJ2-7; D unclear. The ends were cut back, 1 base at V and 4 bases at J, with 11 bases in the middle. Germline lookup yields CDR1 LGHNA and CDR2 YSLEER. The length of the CDR3 is 14 residues. The CDR3 DNA reads TGCGCCAGCAGCCAAGCACGGGTGGGTTACGAGCAGTACTTC. This gives the protein CASSQARVGYEQYF.

The J gene is TRBJ1-3, the V gene TRBV9; 8 bases match TRBD1. The J segment lost 0 bases and the V segment lost 7 bases, leaving 3 bases of the junction unmatched. Looked up from germline, CDR1 is SGDLS and CDR2 is YYNGEE. The CDR3 consists of 14 residues. The CDR3 sequence is CASATGGSGNTIYF. The CDR3 DNA follows: TGTGCCAGCGCTACAGGGGGCTCTGGAAACACCATATATTTT.

V is TRBV6-5 and J is TRBJ1-2; D perhaps matches TRBD1 (5 bases). Germline CDR1 reads MNHEY; CDR2 reads SVGAGI. Trimming left V 0 bases short and J 5 bases short, with 13 bases between. CDR3 length: 15 amino acids. The CDR3 bases are TGTGCCAGCAGTTACTCCCTGGCAGGGAATTATGGCTACACCTTC. Its translation is CASSYSLAGNYGYTF.

The J gene is TRBJ1-5, the V gene TRBV7-9; maybe TRBD1 (5 bases). This CDR3 comprises 15 residues. V dropped 2 bases and J dropped 3 bases, with 11 bases sitting between them. Germline CDR1 and CDR2: SEHNR and FQNEAQ (reference sequence). This CDR3 reads CASSLSGTSNQPQHF. The CDR3 region has the DNA TGTGCCAGCAGCTTATCGGGGACTTCCAATCAGCCCCAGCATTTT.

V usage is TRBV21-1 and J usage is TRBJ1-3; the table's D call, TRBD1, has no DNA check behind it. TRBV21-1 is a listed pseudogene. This CDR3 comprises 19 residues. CDR3 in amino acids: CASSKATVRGNCSGNTIYF. Here the CDR3 DNA reads TGTGCCAGCAGCAAAGCCACCGTAAGGGGTAATTGCTCTGGAAACACCATATATTTT.

The rearrangement joins TRBV19 to TRBJ1-6, with D maybe TRBD1 (6 bases). The CDR3 totals 14 residues. Trimming cost V 4 bases and J 10 bases, with 14 bases left between them. CDR1 and CDR2 (germline): LNHDA, SQIVND (reference sequence). The CDR3 bases are TGTGCCAGTAGTAACAGGGTTGGCGAATCACCCCTCCACTTT. Translation: CASSNRVGESPLHF. Full variable domain (rest looked up from reference TRBV19 and TRBJ1-6): DGGITQSPKYLFRKEGQNVTLSCEQNLNHDAMYWYRQDPGQGLRLIYYSQIVNDFQKGDIAEGYSVSREKKESFPLTVTSAQKNPTAFYLCASSNRVGESPLHFGNGTRLTVT.

V and J are TRBV3-1 (or the pseudogene TRBV3-2) and TRBJ2-4; the match to TRBD1 covers 7 bases. The germline gives CDR1 LGHDT, CDR2 YNNKEL (reference sequence). V was clipped by 4 bases and J by 0 bases; unmatched bases: 6. CDR3 length equals 16 residues. CDR3 bases: TGTGCCAGCAGCCCATTATACAGGGGAGCCAAAAACATTCAGTACTTC. This translates into CASSPLYRGAKNIQYF.

The rearrangement uses TRBV19 and TRBJ1-1; 8 positions match TRBD1. V shed 9 bases and J 2 bases; nucleotides not matched to a gene: 14. CDR1 is LNHDA and CDR2 is SQIVND in the germline V gene (reference sequence). The CDR3 has 16 residues. In DNA, the CDR3 is TGTGCCAGCACCTTCTCCCTGGGACAGGAAAACACTGAAGCTTTCTTT. Amino acid sequence: CASTFSLGQENTEAFF.

This clone was seen only a few times. The rearrangement joins TRBV11-2 to TRBJ2-5; no clear D gene. The CDR3 loop spans 14 amino acids. Looked up from germline, CDR1 is SGHAT and CDR2 is FQNNGV. V dropped 1 base and J dropped 5 bases, with 11 bases sitting between them. The CDR3 nucleotides read TGTGCCAGCAGCTTAGGCCGCCCCGGGGAGACCCAGTACTTC. Amino acids: CASSLGRPGETQYF.

A few counts support this clone. The CDR3 is CVIRGSYEQYF. The CDR3 DNA sequence: TGTGTCATAAGGGGGTCCTACGAGCAGTACTTC. The V call is TRBV27, the J call TRBJ2-7, with D possibly being TRBD1 (6 bases). This CDR3 has 11 amino acids. CDR1 is MNHEY, CDR2 SMNVEV, per germline (reference sequence).

The rearrangement joins TRBV7-9 to TRBJ1-3; D not resolved. CDR3 length equals 13 residues. Germline CDR1 SEHNR, CDR2 FQNEAQ (reference sequence). The germline V and J ends were trimmed by 5 bases and 4 bases, with 9 bases remaining between them. The CDR3 loop is CASSLGPGNTIYF. Written as DNA, the CDR3 is TGTGCCAGCAGCCTAGGGCCCGGAAACACCATATATTTT. The full variable domain, with the rest looked up from reference TRBV7-9 and TRBJ1-3, is DTGVSQNPRHKITKRGQNVTFRCDPISEHNRLYWYRQTLGQGPEFLTYFQNEAQLEKSRLLSDRFSAERPKGSFSTLEIQRTEQGDSAMYLCASSLGPGNTIYFGEGSWLTVV.

The gene calls are TRBV4-1 and TRBJ1-3; 7 bases agree with TRBD1. With 2 bases clipped from V and 0 bases from J, the junction kept 7 bases outside the gene matches. Germline V gene lookup returns CDR1 MGHRA and CDR2 YSYEKL. The CDR3 totals 17 residues. CDR3 DNA: TGCGCCAGCAGCCAACCGGGACAGCCGATCTCTGGAAACACCATATATTTT. Protein: CASSQPGQPISGNTIYF.

The chain uses TRBV19 and TRBJ1-5; 9 bases line up with TRBD1. This CDR3 has 13 residues. J was trimmed by 2 bases and V by 8 bases; bases with no gene match: 1. Germline values: CDR1 LNHDA, CDR2 SQIVND (reference sequence). CDR3 loop: CASWTGGNQPQHF. In DNA form, the CDR3 reads TGTGCCAGTTGGACAGGGGGCAATCAGCCCCAGCATTTT.

Comments on this clone: The junction shows a germline mismatch at one end, possibly a read error. The gene calls are TRBV7-2 and TRBJ2-3; D is ambiguous. In germline, CDR1 is SGHTA, CDR2 FQGNSA. The CDR3 length is 15 residues. The CDR3 protein is CASTLLSDSTDTQYF. As DNA, the CDR3 is TGTGCCAGCACCTTATTATCCGATAGTACAGATACGCAGTATTTT. Together with reference TRBV7-2 and TRBJ2-3, the CDR3 gives the full variable domain: GAGVSQSPSNKVTEKGKDVELRCDPISGHTALYWYRQSLGQGLEFLIYFQGNSAPDKSGLPSDRFSAERTGGSVSTLTIQRTQQEDSAVYLCASTLLSDSTDTQYFGPGTRLTVL.

The chain recombines TRBV4-1 with TRBJ2-3, with 9 bases matching TRBD2. The trim removed 4 bases at V and 4 bases at J, leaving 9 bases unmatched. The germline V gene encodes CDR1 MGHRA and CDR2 YSYEKL. The CDR3 runs 16 residues. CDR3 residues: CASSLPTSGASDTQYF. CDR3 bases: TGCGCCAGCAGCCTCCCGACTAGCGGTGCCTCAGATACGCAGTATTTT.